This entry describes one T cell receptor (beta chain). This sample was included in a study of blood T cell repertoires in COVID-19. In the study overall: COVID-19 samples from acute and convalescent phases originated in the United States, Italy and Spain.

Germline CDR1 MNHEY, CDR2 SMNVEV (reference sequence). The V end was cut by 6 bases, the J end by 0 bases, with 15 bases between. The CDR3 loop spans 15 amino acids. Original processing methods: Nucleated cell number was recorded as an estimate derived from reference gene primer amplification. The method was immunoSEQ multiplex PCR; TCRdb's version includes in-frame clones alone and lacks a portion of them. V, J and clone size were drawn from that table, and D and trimming were deduced from the DNA. The sample lists roughly 140,000 clones; 80% to 85% were seen once. Sample: peripheral blood. This TCR was recovered from a woman older than 75 with acute or convalescent COVID-19. This chain uses TRBV27 with TRBJ2-7, with a tentative D call TRBD1 (7 bases). As DNA, the CDR3 is TGTGCCAGCAGGCCCCCAGGGGGAGGCTCCTACGAGCAGTACTTC. It encodes CASRPPGGGSYEQYF.